One and the same sample provided the 11 T cell receptor beta chains below, sequenced in a study of long-term antiretroviral therapy in people with HIV. Samples were assayed with immunoSEQ v3.0 at survey level. This table comes from immunoSEQ multiplex PCR, and its TCRdb copy is limited to in-frame clones, with some not included. The table shows 20,000 to 25,000 clones, with about nine tenths occurring only once. This specimen consisted of unsorted PBMCs, obtained 0.2 years before starting antiretroviral therapy. Every receptor here comes from a man aged 18 to 30 with HIV.

The rearrangement joins TRBV27 to TRBJ2-1, with 7 bases matching TRBD1. The CDR3 contains 15 residues. V shed 3 bases and J 1 base; nucleotides not matched to a gene: 3. The V gene's germline CDR1 is MNHEY and CDR2 SMNVEV (reference sequence). In DNA, the CDR3 is TGTGCCAGCAGTTTTAGGGGGCTTTCCTACAATGAGCAGTTCTTC. Its protein product is CASSFRGLSYNEQFF.

This clone has just a few counts. The CDR3 loop is CSVNGGSYNEQFF. The CDR3 DNA sequence: TGCAGCGTTAACGGTGGCTCCTACAATGAGCAGTTCTTC. V usage is TRBV29-1 and J usage is TRBJ2-1; no firm D call. This CDR3 is 13 amino acids long. CDR1 is SQVTM and CDR2 is ANQGSEA in the germline V gene. V was shortened by 5 bases and J by 0 bases, with 8 bases between the two germline ends.

The rearrangement links TRBV27 to TRBJ2-7; 7 bases line up with TRBD1. CDR3 length equals 16 residues. The germline CDR1 and CDR2 sequences are MNHEY and SMNVEV (reference sequence). V was pared by 3 bases and J by 5 bases, with 13 bases of the junction left unmatched. The CDR3 is CASSLTRTGPTHEQYF. The CDR3, as DNA: TGTGCCAGCAGTTTGACGCGGACAGGTCCGACCCACGAGCAGTACTTC.

This clone was seen a single time. Other DNA sequences of this sample code for an identical CDR3. The CDR3: CASSPISYEQYF. The CDR3 DNA reads as TGTGCCAGCAGCCCGATCTCCTACGAGCAGTACTTC. The chain employs TRBV7-9 and TRBJ2-7; no clear D. From germline, CDR1 is SEHNR and CDR2 FQNEAQ (reference sequence). Between the trimmed V and J ends, which lost 5 bases and 0 bases, there was a span of 5 bases. The CDR3 is 12 residues long.

The V gene is TRBV5-8, the J gene TRBJ1-2, with D unresolved. The V gene's germline CDR1 is SGHTS and CDR2 YDEGEE. Between the trimmed V and J ends, which lost 1 base and 7 bases, there was a span of 2 bases. The length of the CDR3 is 10 residues. CDR3 loop: CASSLSGYTF. The CDR3 DNA reads TGTGCCAGCAGCTTGAGTGGCTACACCTTC.

The rearrangement uses TRBV6-1 and TRBJ2-3; a weak D match, TRBD1 (5 bases). V lost 1 base and J lost 6, with 8 bases in between. Germline V gene sequence: CDR1 MNHNS, CDR2 SASEGT. The CDR3 consists of 13 residues. For the CDR3, the DNA is TGTGCCAGCAGTGAAGTTAGGGGCGATACGCAGTATTTT. Translating gives CASSEVRGDTQYF.

The gene calls are TRBV7-9 and TRBJ1-2; D remains ambiguous. V lost 1 base and J lost 6, with 12 bases in between. The germline gives CDR1 SEHNR, CDR2 FQNEAQ (reference sequence). The CDR3 loop spans 14 amino acids. The CDR3 region is CASSLGLGVDGYTF. The DNA of the CDR3 is TGTGCCAGCAGCTTAGGTCTAGGTGTCGATGGCTACACCTTC.

The gene calls are TRBV12-5 and TRBJ2-1; TRBD1 is a possible D gene (6 bases). The CDR3 totals 14 residues. Germline V CDR1 and CDR2: LGHNT, FRNRAP. V was pared by 6 bases and J by 7 bases, with 16 bases between. As DNA, the CDR3 is TGTGCTAGTGGACCCTTTGGGGGCTTGAATGAGCAGTTCTTC. It is translated as CASGPFGGLNEQFF.

The gene calls are TRBV5-1 and TRBJ1-1; maybe TRBD1 (5 bases). The germline V gene has CDR1 SGHRS and CDR2 YFSETQ. The CDR3 spans 15 residues. The germline V and J ends were trimmed by 8 bases and 3 bases, with 20 bases remaining between them. The CDR3 DNA reads as TGCGCCAGTACCCAGGGTGAAAACGAGGACACTGAAGCTTTCTTT. It is translated as CASTQGENEDTEAFF.

The DNA of the CDR3 is TGTGCCAGCAGCTTTCTGGGGGATGGCACCGGGGAGCTGTTTTTT. It codes for CASSFLGDGTGELFF. The chain combines TRBV11-2 with TRBJ2-2; either TRBD1 or TRBD2 may fit D (5 bases each). The germline V gene encodes CDR1 SGHAT and CDR2 FQNNGV. The CDR3 consists of 15 residues. The germline V and J ends were trimmed by 3 bases and 4 bases, with 12 bases remaining between them.

This clone was observed a few times. The gene calls are TRBV19 and TRBJ2-1; D unresolved. The germline gives CDR1 LNHDA, CDR2 SQIVND (reference sequence). The CDR3 consists of 12 residues. V lost 3 bases and J 6 bases, leaving 6 bases between the germline ends. CDR3 loop: CASSIGGNEQFF. CDR3 in DNA: TGTGCCAGTAGTATTGGCGGCAATGAGCAGTTCTTC.